These 19 T cell receptor beta chains were sequenced from one sample in a study of T cells in Graves' hyperthyroidism and ophthalmopathy (dated by TCRdb to about 2019). The receptor library was made with multiplex PCR. The listed sequencing device is Illumina HiSeq 2000. TCR beta CDR3 regions were amplified from RNA transcripts. For the first round of RT-PCR on the TCR CDR3, the HTBI primer set was used together with the Qiagen OneStep RT-PCR kit. In-frame beta chains were kept once TCRdb had trimmed the public reads at Q25 with fastp and called clones with MiXCR. Records with the same CDR3 protein are collapsed into one entry carrying the most frequent genes and DNA. Across this sample there are about 420,000 distinct CDR3 sequences, with approximately 14% seen only once. Together, the top ten hold almost 8% of the sample. Sequencing was done on a sample of blood. The receptor set was obtained from a woman under 30 with Graves' hyperthyroidism.

A remark on this clonotype: A read error is possible here, since a much larger clone lies one base away. The J gene is TRBJ2-4, the V gene TRBV28; 7 bases match TRBD1. The CDR3 is 15 amino acids. Germline V gene data show CDR1 as MDHEN and CDR2 as SYDVKM. Unmatched junction bases numbered 10, after V lost 2 bases and J lost 9 bases. CDR3 bases: TGTGCCAGCAGTTTAACAGGGGTTAGGGTAAGCATTCAGTACTTC. Amino acids: CASSLTGVRVSIQYF.

This clonotype turned up a few times. CDR3 amino acids: CASSFYRGGLWETQYF. The CDR3 DNA is TGTGCCAGCAGCTTCTACCGGGGGGGCCTCTGGGAGACCCAGTACTTC. The chain carries TRBV11-2 and TRBJ2-5; 8 bases match TRBD2. CDR1 is SGHAT, CDR2 FQNNGV, per germline. The CDR3 totals 16 residues. V shed 3 bases, J shed 5 bases, and the junction held 11 bases outside the gene matches.

The gene calls are TRBV7-9 and TRBJ1-1, with D unclear. This CDR3 has 14 amino acids. The V end was cut by 4 bases, the J end by 3 bases, with 12 bases between. Germline loops: CDR1 SEHNR, CDR2 FQNEAQ (reference sequence). The CDR3 bases are TGTGCCAGCAGCTACCCCCCCAGGTACACTGAAGCTTTCTTT. Translating gives CASSYPPRYTEAFF.

There are many counts of this clonotype. The genes are TRBV28 and TRBJ1-2, with TRBD1 matching over 8 bases. Germline V gives CDR1 MDHEN, CDR2 SYDVKM. The J segment lost 2 bases and the V segment lost 3 bases, leaving 11 bases of the junction unmatched. The CDR3 loop spans 17 amino acids. CDR3 residues: CASSFIPRDRLNYGYTF. The CDR3 region has the DNA TGTGCCAGCAGTTTCATCCCACGGGACAGGCTGAACTATGGCTACACCTTC.

This clonotype was picked up a small number of times. The chain couples TRBV12-3 or TRBV12-4 to TRBJ2-7, with 8 bases lining up with TRBD2. The CDR3 contains 15 residues. The V gene end was trimmed by 7 bases and the J gene end by 4 bases; junction bases not matched to a gene: 12. CDR3: CASTNPPGGLYEQYF. CDR3 bases: TGTGCCAGCACCAACCCCCCGGGGGGGCTGTACGAGCAGTACTTC.

This clonotype was detected many times. V usage is TRBV12-3 or TRBV12-4 and J usage is TRBJ2-7, with 14 bases identical to TRBD2. V trimming: 6 bases; J trimming: 5 bases; junction bases outside the gene matches: 12. The CDR3 loop spans 17 amino acids. The CDR3: CASSLTPGLAGAHEQYF. DNA of the CDR3: TGTGCCAGCAGCCTTACCCCGGGACTAGCGGGAGCCCACGAGCAGTACTTC.

This clonotype has a single count. The chain combines TRBV4-1 with TRBJ2-7; D perhaps matches TRBD1 (6 bases). This CDR3 has 16 amino acids. Per germline, CDR1 MGHRA and CDR2 YSYEKL. V dropped 3 bases and J dropped 2 bases, with 17 bases sitting between them. CDR3 amino acids: CASSHPGQPRTYEQYF. The CDR3 DNA is TGCGCCAGCAGCCACCCTGGACAGCCCAGGACCTACGAGCAGTACTTC.

This rearrangement joins TRBV11-2 to TRBJ1-2; D call uncertain. The length of the CDR3 is 16 residues. Trimming pared 0 bases from V and 8 bases from J, leaving 19 bases between. CDR1 is SGHAT and CDR2 is FQNNGV in the germline V gene. DNA for the CDR3: TGTGCCAGCAGCTTAGATGGTGGTGAGCCCTACCGGGGCTACACCTTC. This translates into CASSLDGGEPYRGYTF.

The V and J genes are TRBV5-1 and TRBJ2-3, with D possibly being TRBD2 (5 bases). The V gene's germline CDR1 is SGHRS and CDR2 YFSETQ. The V gene lost 0 bases and the J gene lost 0 bases, with 8 bases spanning the gap. This CDR3 has 15 amino acids. CDR3 in DNA: TGCGCCAGCAGCTTGGTACTAGGTAGCACAGATACGCAGTATTTT. Protein: CASSLVLGSTDTQYF.

This clonotype was seen many times. The chain uses TRBV20-1 and TRBJ2-3; D gene uncertain. The CDR3 has 14 residues. Germline V lookup: CDR1 DFQATT, CDR2 SNEGSKA (reference sequence). V was shortened by 3 bases and J by 2 bases, with 12 bases between the two germline ends. The CDR3 region has the DNA TGCAGTGCTAGTGATAGCAGACCCACAGATACGCAGTATTTT. Its translation is CSASDSRPTDTQYF.

This clonotype was picked up many times. The chain uses TRBV28 and TRBJ1-5; no clear D. V was pared by 6 bases and J by 3 bases, with 18 bases between. Germline assignment: CDR1 MDHEN and CDR2 SYDVKM. CDR3 length: 16 amino acids. The DNA of the CDR3 is TGTGCCAGCAGCCCTTGGGGTCGGGATTCCAATCAGCCCCAGCATTTT. Residues: CASSPWGRDSNQPQHF.

This clonotype was observed many times. This sequence joins TRBV6-1 and TRBJ2-1, with 9 bases matching TRBD2. The CDR3 is made up of 13 amino acids. The germline V gene encodes CDR1 MNHNS and CDR2 SASEGT. Germline trimming cut 4 bases from V and 7 bases from J; bases unmatched to any gene: 2. CDR3: CASSGSGRNEQFF. Written as DNA, the CDR3 is TGTGCCAGCAGTGGTAGCGGGAGAAATGAGCAGTTCTTC.

Many counts were recorded for this clonotype. The chain joins TRBV3-1 to TRBJ1-3; possibly TRBD1 for D (5 bases). Between the trimmed V and J ends, which lost 4 bases and 1 base, there was a span of 8 bases. The germline gives CDR1 LGHDT, CDR2 YNNKEL (reference sequence). CDR3 length equals 14 residues. The DNA for the CDR3 is TGTGCCAGCAGCCCAACAGGATCTGGAAACACCATATATTTT. It yields the protein CASSPTGSGNTIYF.

The chain joins TRBV7-9 to TRBJ1-1; TRBD1 is a possible D gene (6 bases). This CDR3 comprises 16 residues. CDR1 and CDR2 (germline): SEHNR, FQNEAQ (reference sequence). V was pared by 5 bases and J by 3 bases, with 19 bases between. The CDR3: CASSAGTQYRDTEAFF. The CDR3 region has the DNA TGTGCCAGCAGCGCCGGGACACAATATAGGGACACTGAAGCTTTCTTT.

This clonotype has a count of ten or more. The chain couples TRBV20-1 to TRBJ1-4; perhaps TRBD1 as D (5 bases). Germline-derived CDR1 and CDR2 are DFQATT and SNEGSKA (reference sequence). The V end lost 5 bases, the J end lost 6 bases, and 10 bases lay between the germline ends. CDR3 size: 12 residues. DNA of the CDR3: TGCAGTGCTGGAGGAGGGGATGAAAAACTGTTTTTT. Residues: CSAGGGDEKLFF.

The sample holds a few counts of this clonotype. The chain links TRBV13 to TRBJ1-6, with TRBD1 as a possible D gene (5 bases). Germline lookup yields CDR1 PRHDT and CDR2 FYEKMQ (reference sequence). Trimming cost V 4 bases and J 5 bases, with 18 bases left between them. CDR3 length equals 17 residues. This CDR3 is CASSSVKGWGNNSPLHF. The CDR3 region has the DNA TGTGCCAGCAGCTCCGTCAAGGGGTGGGGGAATAATTCACCCCTCCACTTT.

J is TRBJ1-5 and V is TRBV7-9; TRBD1 is a possible D gene (6 bases). Germline CDR1 is SEHNR and CDR2 is FQNEAQ (reference sequence). Trimming took off 1 base at V and 3 bases at J, with 13 bases between the two ends. There are 16 residues in the CDR3. CDR3 in DNA: TGTGCCAGCAGCTTAGGGGCGGGGGACACCAATCAGCCCCAGCATTTT. Its translation: CASSLGAGDTNQPQHF.

This clonotype was detected many times. The chain recombines TRBV3-1 with TRBJ2-5; 12 bases line up with TRBD2. This CDR3 is built from 15 residues. J gave up 3 bases and V 6 bases, and 5 bases lay outside the gene matches. Looked up from germline, CDR1 is LGHDT and CDR2 is YNNKEL (reference sequence). The CDR3 loop is CASSLAGGPKETQYF. The CDR3 nucleotides read TGTGCCAGCAGTCTAGCGGGAGGGCCTAAAGAGACCCAGTACTTC.

This clonotype was observed many times. CDR3 DNA sequence: TGTGCCAGCTCACCAGGGGACAGGGCCCAGAGGGGAACGCAGTATTTT. This encodes CASSPGDRAQRGTQYF. The chain links TRBV18 to TRBJ2-3; 9 positions match TRBD1. The length of the CDR3 is 16 residues. Germline V CDR1 and CDR2: KGHSH, LQKENI. The V segment lost 2 bases and the J segment 9 bases; nucleotides outside the gene matches: 12.